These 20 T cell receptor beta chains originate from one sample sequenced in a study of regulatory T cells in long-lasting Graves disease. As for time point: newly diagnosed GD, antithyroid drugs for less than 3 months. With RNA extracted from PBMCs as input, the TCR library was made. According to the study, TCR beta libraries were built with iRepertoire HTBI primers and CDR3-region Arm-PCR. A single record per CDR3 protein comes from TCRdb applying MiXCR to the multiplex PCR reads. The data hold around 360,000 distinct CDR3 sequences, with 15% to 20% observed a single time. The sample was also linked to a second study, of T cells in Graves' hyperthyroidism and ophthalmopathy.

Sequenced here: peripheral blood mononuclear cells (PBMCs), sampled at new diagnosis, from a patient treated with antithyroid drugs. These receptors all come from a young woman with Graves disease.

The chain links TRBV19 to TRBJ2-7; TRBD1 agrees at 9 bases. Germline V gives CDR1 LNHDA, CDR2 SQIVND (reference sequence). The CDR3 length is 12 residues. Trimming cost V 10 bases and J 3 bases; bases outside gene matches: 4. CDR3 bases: TGTGCCACCCGGGACAGGGTCTACGAGCAGTACTTC. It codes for CATRDRVYEQYF.

Written as DNA, the CDR3 is TGCGCCAGCAGCCGGCGATGGGACGGAGACTACGAGCAGTACTTC. Its protein product is CASSRRWDGDYEQYF. This chain joins TRBV4-1 and TRBJ2-7, with D tentatively TRBD1 or TRBD2 (5 bases each). This CDR3 region has 15 residues. Trimming took off 4 bases at V and 3 bases at J, with 16 bases between the two ends. Per the germline V gene, CDR1 is MGHRA and CDR2 is YSYEKL.

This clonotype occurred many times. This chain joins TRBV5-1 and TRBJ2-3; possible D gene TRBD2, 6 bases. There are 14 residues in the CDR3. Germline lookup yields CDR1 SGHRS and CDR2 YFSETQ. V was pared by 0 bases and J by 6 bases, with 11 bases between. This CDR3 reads CASSLAGGQDTQYF. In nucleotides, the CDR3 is TGCGCCAGCAGCTTGGCCGGGGGTCAGGATACGCAGTATTTT.

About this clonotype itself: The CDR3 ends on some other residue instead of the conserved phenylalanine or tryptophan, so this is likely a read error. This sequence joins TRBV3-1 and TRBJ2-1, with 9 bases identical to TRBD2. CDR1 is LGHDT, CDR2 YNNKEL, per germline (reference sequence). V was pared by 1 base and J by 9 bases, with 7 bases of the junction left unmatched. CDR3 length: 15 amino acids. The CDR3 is CASSQGLVAGVEQFV. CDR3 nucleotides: TGTGCCAGCAGCCAAGGGCTTGTAGCGGGAGTTGAGCAGTTCGTC.

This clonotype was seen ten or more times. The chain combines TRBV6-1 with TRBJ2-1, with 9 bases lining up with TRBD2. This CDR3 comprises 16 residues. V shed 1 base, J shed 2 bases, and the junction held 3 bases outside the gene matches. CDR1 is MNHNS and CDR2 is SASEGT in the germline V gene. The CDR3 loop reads CASSEDRLAAYNEQFF. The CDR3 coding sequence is TGTGCCAGCAGTGAAGATCGACTAGCGGCCTACAATGAGCAGTTCTTC.

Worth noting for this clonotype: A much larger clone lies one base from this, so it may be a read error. The CDR3 loop reads CASSETPKKNEEFF. The CDR3 coding sequence is TGTGCCAGCTCTGAGACCCCCAAAAAAAATGAGGAGTTCTTC. This chain joins TRBV7-8 and TRBJ2-1, with D hard to call. The CDR3 length is 14 residues. Germline V gives CDR1 SGHVS, CDR2 FQNEAQ.

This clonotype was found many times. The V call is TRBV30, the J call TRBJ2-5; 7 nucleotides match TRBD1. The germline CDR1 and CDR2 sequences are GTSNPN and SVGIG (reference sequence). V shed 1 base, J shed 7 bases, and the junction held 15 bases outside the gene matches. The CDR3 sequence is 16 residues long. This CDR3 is CAWSGVGTDRTRTQYF. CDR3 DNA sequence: TGTGCCTGGAGTGGCGTTGGGACAGACAGAACACGGACCCAGTACTTC. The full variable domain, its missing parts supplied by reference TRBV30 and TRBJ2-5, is SQTIHQWPATLVQPVGSPLSLECTVEGTSNPNLYWYRQAAGRGLQLLFYSVGIGQISSEVPQNLSASRPQDRQFILSSKKLLLSDSGFYLCAWSGVGTDRTRTQYFGPGTRLLVL.

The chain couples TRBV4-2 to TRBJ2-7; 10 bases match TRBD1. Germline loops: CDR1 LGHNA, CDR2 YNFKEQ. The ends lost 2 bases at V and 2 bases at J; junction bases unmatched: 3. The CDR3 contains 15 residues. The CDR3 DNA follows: TGTGCCAGCAGCCAACCCGGGACAGGGGCCTACGAGCAGTACTTC. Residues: CASSQPGTGAYEQYF.

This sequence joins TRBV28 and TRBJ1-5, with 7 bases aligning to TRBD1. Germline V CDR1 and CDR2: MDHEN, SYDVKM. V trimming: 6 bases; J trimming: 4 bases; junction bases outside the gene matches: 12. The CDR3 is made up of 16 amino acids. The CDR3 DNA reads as TGTGCCAGCAGCACCGGGACAGAGAAAATTAATCAGCCCCAGCATTTT. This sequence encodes CASSTGTEKINQPQHF.

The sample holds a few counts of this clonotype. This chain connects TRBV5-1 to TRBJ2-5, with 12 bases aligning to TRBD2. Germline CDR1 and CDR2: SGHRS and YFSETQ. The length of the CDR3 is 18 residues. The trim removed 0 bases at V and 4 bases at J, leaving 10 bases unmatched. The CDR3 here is CASSLAGTSGGRRETQYF. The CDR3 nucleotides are TGCGCCAGCAGCTTGGCCGGCACTAGCGGGGGGCGGCGAGAGACCCAGTACTTC.

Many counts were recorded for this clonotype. The CDR3 DNA follows: TGTGCCAGCAGTGACTCGACTGGGGGGGACGCAGATACGCAGTATTTT. This codes for CASSDSTGGDADTQYF. The chain recombines TRBV6-4 with TRBJ2-3; 7 bases are a match to TRBD2. Germline V lookup: CDR1 MRHNA, CDR2 SNTAGT. V was clipped by 0 bases and J by 4 bases; unmatched bases: 7. This CDR3 region has 16 residues.

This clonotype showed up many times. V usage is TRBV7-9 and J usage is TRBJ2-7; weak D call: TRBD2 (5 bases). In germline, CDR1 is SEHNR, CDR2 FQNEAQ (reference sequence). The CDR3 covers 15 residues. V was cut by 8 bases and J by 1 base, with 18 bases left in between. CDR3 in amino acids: CASQSLGGLSYEQYF. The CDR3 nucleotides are TGTGCCAGCCAGTCGCTGGGCGGACTTTCCTACGAGCAGTACTTC.

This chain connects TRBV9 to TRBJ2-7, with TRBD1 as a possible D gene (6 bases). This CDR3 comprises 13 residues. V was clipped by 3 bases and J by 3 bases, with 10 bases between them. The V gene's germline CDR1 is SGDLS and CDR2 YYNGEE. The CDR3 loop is CASSEGDGYEQYF. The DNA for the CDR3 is TGTGCCAGCAGCGAGGGGGACGGCTACGAGCAGTACTTC.

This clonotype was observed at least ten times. The CDR3 loop reads CASRTPYDTQYF. The CDR3 coding sequence is TGTGCCAGCAGAACCCCATATGATACGCAGTATTTT. This chain uses TRBV28 with TRBJ2-3; no clear D. From germline, CDR1 is MDHEN and CDR2 SYDVKM. Trimming shortened V by 6 bases and J by 6 bases, and 10 bases separated the two germline ends. CDR3 length: 12 residues.

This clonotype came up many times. The CDR3 protein is CASSPDQSANEQFF. The CDR3 DNA reads TGTGCCAGCAGCCCGGACCAGAGTGCCAATGAGCAGTTCTTC. The gene calls are TRBV5-5 and TRBJ2-1; D unclear. Trimming removed 4 bases from V and 6 bases from J, with 14 bases in between. CDR1 and CDR2 (germline): SGHKS, YYEKEE (reference sequence). CDR3 length: 14 residues.

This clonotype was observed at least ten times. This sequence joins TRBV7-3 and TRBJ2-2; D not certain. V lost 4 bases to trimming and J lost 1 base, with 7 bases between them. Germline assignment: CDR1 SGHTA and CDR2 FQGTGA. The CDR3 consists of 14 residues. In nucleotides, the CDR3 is TGTGCCAGCAGCTCTGGGTGGAACACCGGGGAGCTGTTTTTT. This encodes CASSSGWNTGELFF.

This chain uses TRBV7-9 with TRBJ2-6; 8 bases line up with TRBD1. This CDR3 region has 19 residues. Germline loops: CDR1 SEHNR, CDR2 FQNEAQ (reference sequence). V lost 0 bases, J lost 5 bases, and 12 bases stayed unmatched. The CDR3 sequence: CASSLATLRGRGRANVLTF. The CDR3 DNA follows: TGTGCCAGCAGCTTAGCCACCCTCAGGGGGCGCGGGCGGGCCAACGTCCTGACTTTC.

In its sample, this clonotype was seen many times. The CDR3 bases are TGTGCCAGCAGTTACGAGCGGGGGTCAGATACGCAGTATTTT. This gives the protein CASSYERGSDTQYF. The chain links TRBV6-2 or TRBV6-3 to TRBJ2-3; TRBD2 agrees at 8 bases. CDR3 length: 14 amino acids. V shed 2 bases, J shed 4 bases, and the junction held 2 bases outside the gene matches. In germline, CDR1 is MNHEY, CDR2 SVGEGT.

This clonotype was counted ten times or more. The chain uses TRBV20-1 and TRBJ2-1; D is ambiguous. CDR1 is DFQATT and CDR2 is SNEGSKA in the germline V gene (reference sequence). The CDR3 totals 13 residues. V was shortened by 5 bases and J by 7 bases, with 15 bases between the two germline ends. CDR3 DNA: TGCAGTGCTCCAAAGGTTCTCCCAAATGAGCAGTTCTTC. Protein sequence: CSAPKVLPNEQFF.

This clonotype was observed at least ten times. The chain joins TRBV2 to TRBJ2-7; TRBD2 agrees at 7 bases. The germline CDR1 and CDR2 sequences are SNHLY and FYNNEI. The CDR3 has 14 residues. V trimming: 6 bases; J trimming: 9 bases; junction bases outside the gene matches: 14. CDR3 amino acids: CASRGNTGTTRQYF. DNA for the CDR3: TGTGCCAGCAGGGGAAACACGGGGACTACGAGGCAGTACTTC.